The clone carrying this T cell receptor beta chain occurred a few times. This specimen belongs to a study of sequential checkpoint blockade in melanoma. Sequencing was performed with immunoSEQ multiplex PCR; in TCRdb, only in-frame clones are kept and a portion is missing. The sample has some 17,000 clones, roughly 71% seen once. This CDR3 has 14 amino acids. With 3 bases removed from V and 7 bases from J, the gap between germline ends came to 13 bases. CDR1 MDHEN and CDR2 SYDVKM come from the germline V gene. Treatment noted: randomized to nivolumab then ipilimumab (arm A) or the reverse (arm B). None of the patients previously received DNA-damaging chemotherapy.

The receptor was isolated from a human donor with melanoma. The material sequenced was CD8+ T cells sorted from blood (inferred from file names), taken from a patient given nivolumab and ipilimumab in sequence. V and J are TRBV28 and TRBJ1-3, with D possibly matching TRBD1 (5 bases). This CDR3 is CASSLTVGKNTIYF. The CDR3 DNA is TGTGCCAGCAGTTTGACAGTAGGGAAGAACACCATATATTTT.